What follows describes a single TCR beta chain. This clonotype was seen a few times. Its recognized antigen is unknown. No much larger clone is present one base from it, and per-base qualities are unavailable. This specimen belongs to a study of yellow fever vaccine responses in identical twins (dated by TCRdb to the late 2010s). Describing the broader study: In the study, vaccine-responding T cell clones were precisely tracked in identical twins. What the research found in general, with its limitations: The authors reported that the T cell response to vaccination in identical twins appeared partly convergent and partly personalized.

CDR1 and CDR2 were assigned from the germline V gene as MGHRA and YSYEKL. From cysteine to phenylalanine, the CDR3 is 16 amino acids long. This entry keeps only the CDR3 DNA: 48 bases, framed from base 1. V sheds 5 bases and J sheds 6 bases, leaving 22 bases between their ends. To prepare the library, RT-PCR was applied. The reads were generated on an Illumina HiSeq 2500. TCRdb passed the public sequencing reads through fastp at Q25 and MiXCR, retaining productive beta sequences. Entries are consolidated by CDR3 protein sequence, retaining the most common genes and DNA. Recorded for this sample are about 14,000 distinct CDR3 sequences; 65% to 85% of them occurred a single time. Around 0.64% of the sample is taken by the ten largest.

The source was T cells from blood (PBMCs), unsorted or a sorted subset (not recorded which), collected before or after yellow fever vaccination (not recorded which). The chain couples TRBV4-1 to TRBJ1-1; the D gene assignment is ambiguous. The receptor's source is a woman under 30 who received the yellow fever vaccine. Donor details come from another sample of the same person, matched by shared clones. The CDR3: CASSKGESVGAAEAFF. The DNA sequence reads TGCGCCAGCAGCAAAGGAGAGAGTGTGGGAGCGGCTGAAGCTTTCTTT.